This is a list of T cell receptor beta chains from one sample in a study of T cells after yellow fever vaccination. TCRdb re-derived calls from the 5' RACE reads in MiXCR, one entry per CDR3 protein. Of tens of thousands of distinct CDR3 sequences listed, 7.4% are singletons. The sequencing here drew on CD8+ T cells sorted from PBMCs, taken 15 days after the yellow fever booster vaccination. These receptors were collected from a man aged 25-45 years who received the YFV17D yellow fever vaccine. The CDR3 runs from the conserved cysteine through the conserved F or W.

>TRBV5-1
CASTGLAGDGTDTQYF
>TRBV6-5
CASSAGEYNEQFF
>TRBV12-3/TRBV12-4
CASGRGALAYDEQYF
>TRBV4-3
CASPHPGYYHEQYF
>TRBV7-6
CASSPGLMNTEAFF
>TRBV5-1
CASRKGREGRWNEQFF
>TRBV28
CASSSTGGIGNQPQHF
>TRBV14
CASSQDQFSTGAAFF
>TRBV12-3/TRBV12-4
CASSLHVRSYEQYF
>TRBV4-3
CASSQETLQGGNTGELFF
>TRBV7-2
CASSSGPSEGELFF
>TRBV20-1
CSASLNNEQFF
>TRBV6-5
CASSYLVGVSDTQYF
>TRBV27
CASSFLDRAKNIQYF
>TRBV5-5
CASSFGLAGTGELFF
>TRBV10-3
CAISEGTVRNEQFF
>TRBV27
CASSPLAGGEQYF
>TRBV20-1
CSANEDSNQPQHF